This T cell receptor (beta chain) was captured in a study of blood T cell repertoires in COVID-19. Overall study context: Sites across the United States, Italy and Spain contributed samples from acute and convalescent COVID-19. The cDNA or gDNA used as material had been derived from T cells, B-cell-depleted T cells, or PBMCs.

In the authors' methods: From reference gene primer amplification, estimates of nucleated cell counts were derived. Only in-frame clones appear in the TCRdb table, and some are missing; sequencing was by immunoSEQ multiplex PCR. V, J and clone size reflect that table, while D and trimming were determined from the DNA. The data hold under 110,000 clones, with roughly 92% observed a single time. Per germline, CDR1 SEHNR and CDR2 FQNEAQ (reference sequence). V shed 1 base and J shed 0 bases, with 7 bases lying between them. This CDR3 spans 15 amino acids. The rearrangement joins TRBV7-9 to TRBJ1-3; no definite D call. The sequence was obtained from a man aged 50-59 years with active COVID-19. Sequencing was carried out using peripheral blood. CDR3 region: CASSLGLFSGNTIYF. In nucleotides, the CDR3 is TGTGCCAGCAGCTTAGGACTGTTCTCTGGAAACACCATATATTTT. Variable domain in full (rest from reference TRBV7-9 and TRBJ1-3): DTGVSQNPRHKITKRGQNVTFRCDPISEHNRLYWYRQTLGQGPEFLTYFQNEAQLEKSRLLSDRFSAERPKGSFSTLEIQRTEQGDSAMYLCASSLGLFSGNTIYFGEGSWLTVV.